Presented here are 27 T cell receptor beta chains from one specimen sequenced in a study of graft-versus-host responses after intestinal transplantation. Assay: immunoSEQ multiplex PCR; the TCRdb copy retains only in-frame clones and omits some. The sample has around 50,000 clones; around 90% are singletons. Here the sequenced sample was PBMCs, taken 26 days after transplant. Source of these receptors: a human patient who received an intestinal transplant, so some T cells may come from the graft donor.

This clone showed up just a few times. The CDR3: CAWWPRVGYGYTF. The CDR3 bases are TGTGCCTGGTGGCCCAGGGTGGGCTATGGCTACACCTTC. The gene calls are TRBV30 and TRBJ1-2, with D perhaps TRBD1 (5 bases). Germline loops: CDR1 GTSNPN, CDR2 SVGIG (reference sequence). The CDR3 is 13 amino acids. Between the trimmed V and J ends, which lost 5 bases and 4 bases, there was a span of 14 bases.

The sample holds one count of this clone. The chain recombines TRBV1 with TRBJ1-6; the table gives TRBD1 as D, unverified against the DNA. TRBV1 is an annotated pseudogene. The length of the CDR3 is 15 residues. Here the CDR3 reads CTSSQGWGLRSPLHF. In DNA form, the CDR3 reads TGCACCAGCAGCCAAGGGTGGGGCCTCCGGTCACCCCTCCACTTT.

V gene TRBV28 combines with J gene TRBJ2-1; TRBD1 is a possible D gene (7 bases). Trimming shortened V by 7 bases and J by 9 bases, and 16 bases separated the two germline ends. CDR1 and CDR2 (germline): MDHEN, SYDVKM. The CDR3 extends over 13 amino acids. CDR3 loop: CASNRGGWGEQFF. The CDR3 DNA reads as TGTGCCAGCAACAGGGGAGGTTGGGGTGAGCAGTTCTTC.

The chain employs TRBV6-1 and TRBJ2-1; 12 bases are shared with TRBD2. Germline V gene data show CDR1 as MNHNS and CDR2 as SASEGT. This CDR3 comprises 15 residues. The trim removed 2 bases at V and 4 bases at J, leaving 0 bases unmatched. The CDR3, as DNA: TGTGCCAGCAGTGAACTAGCGGGGGGGTACAATGAGCAGTTCTTC. Residues: CASSELAGGYNEQFF.

The rearrangement links TRBV5-1 to TRBJ2-7; 9 bases align to TRBD1. CDR3 length: 19 amino acids. Losses at the gene ends were 0 bases for V and 3 bases for J; bases not matched to a gene: 16. The germline CDR1 and CDR2 sequences are SGHRS and YFSETQ. The chain's CDR3 is CASSLDWDREKTPHYEQYF. The CDR3 DNA sequence: TGCGCCAGCAGCTTGGACTGGGACAGGGAAAAGACTCCACACTACGAGCAGTACTTC.

This clone occurred once. V usage is TRBV6-6 and J usage is TRBJ1-1, with D perhaps matching TRBD1 (6 bases). Germline V gene data show CDR1 as MNHNY and CDR2 as SVGAGI (reference sequence). This CDR3 contains 15 residues. Trimming cost V 2 bases and J 6 bases, with 16 bases left between them. CDR3 nucleotides: TGTGCCAGCAGTTACCCGTTAGGGGGTCGTCCTGAAGCTTTCTTT. As protein: CASSYPLGGRPEAFF.

The chain couples TRBV6-1 to TRBJ1-3, with 7 bases fitting TRBD1. Trimming cost V 4 bases and J 0 bases; bases outside gene matches: 6. The CDR3 extends over 16 amino acids. CDR1 and CDR2 (germline): MNHNS, SASEGT. CDR3 residues: CASSGTGASSGNTIYF. CDR3 nucleotides: TGTGCCAGCAGTGGAACAGGGGCAAGCTCTGGAAACACCATATATTTT.

V usage is TRBV6-6 and J usage is TRBJ1-5; D might be TRBD1 (5 bases). From germline, CDR1 is MNHNY and CDR2 SVGAGI (reference sequence). The CDR3 runs to 16 residues. The V end was cut by 4 bases, the J end by 3 bases, with 16 bases between. CDR3 nucleotides: TGTGCCAGCAGTTTTACGACCGGGACTCCCAATCAGCCCCAGCATTTT. It specifies CASSFTTGTPNQPQHF.

V usage is TRBV4-1 and J usage is TRBJ1-1; D is unresolved. The length of the CDR3 is 15 residues. With 0 bases removed from V and 5 bases from J, the gap between germline ends came to 13 bases. Germline values: CDR1 MGHRA, CDR2 YSYEKL. As DNA, the CDR3 is TGCGCCAGCAGCCAAGATCGGCCGGGAGGGACTGAAGCTTTCTTT. Amino acid sequence: CASSQDRPGGTEAFF.

For the CDR3, the DNA is TGTGCCAGTAGACAGGGGTACACTGAAGCTTTCTTT. Translation: CASRQGYTEAFF. The rearrangement links TRBV19 to TRBJ1-1, with TRBD1 matching 7 bases. Germline values: CDR1 LNHDA, CDR2 SQIVND (reference sequence). This CDR3 is built from 12 residues. Trimming cost V 6 bases and J 3 bases; bases outside gene matches: 1.

The V and J genes are TRBV10-3 and TRBJ2-7; 12 positions match TRBD2. The germline V gene has CDR1 ENHRY and CDR2 SYGVKD. V trimming: 3 bases; J trimming: 0 bases; junction bases outside the gene matches: 6. The CDR3 sequence is 17 residues long. The CDR3: CAISDTSGGPGSYEQYF. The CDR3 nucleotides read TGTGCCATCAGTGATACTAGCGGGGGGCCGGGCTCCTACGAGCAGTACTTC.

The gene calls are TRBV27 and TRBJ1-5; a weak D match, TRBD1 (6 bases). The CDR3 is 14 amino acids. CDR1 and CDR2 from the germline V gene are MNHEY and SMNVEV (reference sequence). V was cut by 6 bases and J by 6 bases, with 15 bases left in between. The CDR3 protein is CASRGGGASQPQHF. In DNA, the CDR3 is TGTGCCAGCAGGGGTGGGGGGGCGAGTCAGCCCCAGCATTTT.

The chain combines TRBV30 with TRBJ1-2; no definite D call. Trimming stripped 7 bases from V and 5 bases from J, with 2 bases between. Germline CDR1 reads GTSNPN; CDR2 reads SVGIG (reference sequence). The CDR3 sequence is 8 residues long. The CDR3 DNA follows: TGTGCCTCGTATGGCTACACCTTC. Its protein product is CASYGYTF.

This clone was picked up a small number of times. The rearrangement joins TRBV9 to TRBJ1-3; 11 bases line up with TRBD1. This CDR3 is built from 16 residues. From germline, CDR1 is SGDLS and CDR2 YYNGEE. V gave up 2 bases and J gave up 3 bases; unmatched junction bases: 4. CDR3 region: CASSVGTGGVGNTIYF. DNA of the CDR3: TGTGCCAGCAGCGTCGGGACAGGGGGAGTTGGAAACACCATATATTTT.

The chain carries TRBV5-5 and TRBJ2-6; D is unresolved. The CDR3 runs to 14 residues. Per germline, CDR1 SGHKS and CDR2 YYEKEE (reference sequence). The V end lost 4 bases, the J end lost 3 bases, and 8 bases lay between the germline ends. The CDR3 DNA follows: TGTGCCAGCAGCCGCCCGGGTGGGGCCAACGTCCTGACTTTC. This gives the protein CASSRPGGANVLTF.

The chain combines TRBV7-9 with TRBJ2-4, with a possible D match to TRBD1 (6 bases). Germline CDR1 and CDR2: SEHNR and FQNEAQ (reference sequence). The V gene lost 4 bases and the J gene lost 9 bases, with 16 bases spanning the gap. The CDR3 is made up of 14 amino acids. The CDR3 nucleotides are TGTGCCAGCAGCTCCGCCGGGACACCAGGCATTCAGTACTTC. This encodes CASSSAGTPGIQYF.

This clone has a single count. The chain couples TRBV28 to TRBJ2-7, with 10 bases lining up with TRBD2. The V segment lost 6 bases and the J segment 5 bases; nucleotides outside the gene matches: 4. Germline V gene lookup returns CDR1 MDHEN and CDR2 SYDVKM. The CDR3 runs to 13 residues. CDR3 nucleotide sequence: TGTGCCAGCAGCCGGCTAGCGGGAGACGAGCAGTACTTC. Residues: CASSRLAGDEQYF.

This clone was observed a single time. V is TRBV29-1 and J is TRBJ2-5; 10 bases map to TRBD1. This CDR3 comprises 16 residues. Germline lookup yields CDR1 SQVTM and CDR2 ANQGSEA. The V gene end was trimmed by 0 bases and the J gene end by 5 bases; junction bases not matched to a gene: 9. The chain's CDR3 is CSVEEPSTGGRETQYF. The CDR3 bases are TGCAGCGTTGAAGAACCGTCGACAGGGGGCAGGGAGACCCAGTACTTC. The full variable domain, with the rest looked up from reference TRBV29-1 and TRBJ2-5, is SAVISQKPSRDICQRGTSLTIQCQVDSQVTMMFWYRQQPGQSLTLIATANQGSEATYESGFVIDKFPISRPNLTFSTLTVSNMSPEDSSIYLCSVEEPSTGGRETQYFGPGTRLLVL.

J is TRBJ1-6 and V is TRBV15, with 8 bases matching TRBD1. CDR3 size: 16 residues. Germline values: CDR1 LNHNV, CDR2 YYDKDF (reference sequence). V shed 5 bases and J 7 bases; nucleotides not matched to a gene: 10. CDR3 in DNA: TGTGCCACCAGCTACAGACAGGGGCGACTCAATTCACCCCTCCACTTT. The encoded protein is CATSYRQGRLNSPLHF.

The chain combines TRBV9 with TRBJ1-5, with D perhaps matching TRBD1 (5 bases). Between the trimmed V and J ends, which lost 0 bases and 0 bases, there was a span of 10 bases. Germline-derived CDR1 and CDR2 are SGDLS and YYNGEE. The CDR3 covers 16 residues. The CDR3 reads CASSVGGGGSNQPQHF. For the CDR3, the DNA is TGTGCCAGCAGCGTAGGGGGCGGTGGTAGCAATCAGCCCCAGCATTTT.

The V gene is TRBV7-6, the J gene TRBJ2-1; maybe TRBD1 (6 bases). V was pared by 6 bases and J by 5 bases, with 11 bases between. The CDR3 spans 13 residues. CDR1 SGHVS and CDR2 FNYEAQ come from the germline V gene. The CDR3 DNA follows: TGTGCCAGCAGTACGGACAGAAACAATGAGCAGTTCTTC. Translating gives CASSTDRNNEQFF.

The chain has TRBV13 and TRBJ2-7, with 13 bases fitting TRBD2. Germline CDR1 reads PRHDT; CDR2 reads FYEKMQ (reference sequence). The CDR3 loop spans 17 amino acids. V lost 5 bases to trimming and J lost 4 bases; unmatched junction nucleotides: 11. The chain's CDR3 is CASSTGLAGDSSYEQYF. DNA of the CDR3: TGTGCCAGCAGCACCGGACTAGCGGGGGATTCAAGTTACGAGCAGTACTTC.

The chain employs TRBV7-2 and TRBJ2-3; 10 bases map to TRBD2. The germline CDR1 and CDR2 sequences are SGHTA and FQGNSA. The length of the CDR3 is 15 residues. V dropped 7 bases and J dropped 5; count of bases not matched to a gene: 9. This CDR3 is CASNEAGGSGDTQYF. DNA for the CDR3: TGTGCCAGCAACGAAGCGGGGGGGTCGGGAGATACGCAGTATTTT.

A remark on this clone: Compared with germline, one end of the junction differs, possibly owing to a read error. V gene TRBV6-1 combines with J gene TRBJ2-1; 7 bases are shared with TRBD2. This CDR3 contains 17 residues. The germline gives CDR1 MNHNS, CDR2 SASEGT. CDR3 nucleotides: TGTGCCAGCAGGGAAGGGACGGGGGGTATATCTGGGAATGAGCAGTTCTTC. This codes for CASREGTGGISGNEQFF.

The chain employs TRBV6-1 and TRBJ1-5; tentative D call: TRBD1 (6 bases). With 1 base removed from V and 9 bases from J, the gap between germline ends came to 16 bases. Looked up from germline, CDR1 is MNHNS and CDR2 is SASEGT. This CDR3 contains 15 residues. Here the CDR3 reads CASSEDGGPPGPQHF. As DNA, the CDR3 is TGTGCCAGCAGTGAAGACGGGGGGCCGCCAGGGCCCCAGCATTTT.

In nucleotides, the CDR3 is TGTGCCAGCAGCTTGCAGGCAGGAGGCGAGACCCAGTACTTC. Translated, it gives CASSLQAGGETQYF. The chain employs TRBV5-6 and TRBJ2-5; tentatively, D is TRBD2 (5 bases). This CDR3 has 14 amino acids. The V end was cut by 1 base, the J end by 5 bases, with 12 bases between. Germline V gene data show CDR1 as SGHDT and CDR2 as YYEEEE.

The chain couples TRBV28 to TRBJ1-2; D unclear. CDR3 length equals 14 residues. The V end lost 1 base, the J end lost 6 bases, and 12 bases lay between the germline ends. Germline V lookup: CDR1 MDHEN, CDR2 SYDVKM. The CDR3 coding sequence is TGTGCCAGCAGTTTATTACCCCTGTCAGATGGCTACACCTTC. The encoded protein is CASSLLPLSDGYTF.